The 21 T cell receptor beta chains below come from one sample, sequenced in a study of shared clonotypes between healthy human individuals. Only in-frame clones appear in the TCRdb table, and some are missing; sequencing was by immunoSEQ multiplex PCR. The sample shows roughly 400,000 clones, 96% of them seen only once. The sample consisted of memory CD8+ T cells sorted from blood. Specified subset: CD45RO+ cells pooled with CCR7-negative TemRA cells. The receptors shown here come from a man aged 30-40 years in good health.

CDR3 sequence: CASSSGQGNGELFF. CDR3 DNA: TGTGCCAGCAGTTCCGGACAGGGTAACGGGGAGCTGTTTTTT. J is TRBJ2-2 and V is TRBV27, with 8 bases matching TRBD1. V lost 4 bases and J lost 7; bases outside the gene matches: 5. The length of the CDR3 is 14 residues. Germline V lookup: CDR1 MNHEY, CDR2 SMNVEV (reference sequence).

The chain has TRBV2 and TRBJ1-1, with D unclear. CDR3 size: 14 residues. Trimming took 10 bases from V and 2 from J, leaving 17 bases between them. Germline V lookup: CDR1 SNHLY, CDR2 FYNNEI. CDR3 region: CATMTVSANTEAFF. The CDR3 DNA sequence: TGTGCCACCATGACCGTTTCAGCTAACACTGAAGCTTTCTTT.

The chain links TRBV21-1 to TRBJ2-5; TRBD1, the table's D call, was not compared with the DNA. TRBV21-1 is shown as a pseudogene. The CDR3 length is 16 residues. The CDR3 nucleotides read TGTGCCAGCAGCAAACGCCGACAGGAACTTCAAGAGACCCAGTACTTC. Protein product: CASSKRRQELQETQYF.

The chain uses TRBV13 and TRBJ2-5; D ambiguous. Trimming removed 5 bases at V and 3 bases at J, with 13 bases between. The CDR3 contains 14 residues. Germline CDR1 PRHDT, CDR2 FYEKMQ (reference sequence). The CDR3 DNA sequence: TGTGCCAGCAGCGGTCGAGCCACCAAAGAGACCCAGTACTTC. This gives the protein CASSGRATKETQYF.

V and J are TRBV30 and TRBJ2-2; the D gene could be TRBD1 or TRBD2 (5 bases each). CDR1 and CDR2 from the germline V gene are GTSNPN and SVGIG (reference sequence). CDR3 size: 17 residues. V was cut by 5 bases and J by 0 bases, with 19 bases left in between. CDR3 protein: CAWGGLAPRSNTGELFF. CDR3 DNA: TGTGCCTGGGGGGGTCTAGCTCCCCGCTCGAACACCGGGGAGCTGTTTTTT.

V usage is TRBV9 and J usage is TRBJ2-1; 12 bases map to TRBD2. The CDR3 has 19 amino acids. Germline CDR1 and CDR2: SGDLS and YYNGEE. V lost 0 bases, J lost 5 bases, and 12 bases stayed unmatched. CDR3 amino acids: CASSVGRTSGTIGDNEQFF. The CDR3, as DNA: TGTGCCAGCAGCGTAGGGAGGACTAGCGGGACCATAGGAGACAATGAGCAGTTCTTC.

Remarks on this clone: Additional DNA sequences in this sample encode the identical CDR3. The rearrangement links TRBV7-8 to TRBJ2-5; D perhaps matches TRBD2 (6 bases). Trimming left V 1 base short and J 5 bases short, with 8 bases between. Per germline, CDR1 SGHVS and CDR2 FQNEAQ. This CDR3 has 13 residues. The chain's CDR3 is CASSLGGRETQYF. Here the CDR3 DNA reads TGTGCCAGCAGCTTAGGGGGGAGGGAGACCCAGTACTTC.

V gene TRBV7-2 combines with J gene TRBJ2-7; no clear D. Per germline, CDR1 SGHTA and CDR2 FQGNSA. The CDR3 consists of 14 residues. The ends were cut back, 1 base at V and 2 bases at J, with 9 bases in the middle. CDR3: CASSLGNDPYEQYF. The CDR3 DNA is TGTGCCAGCAGCTTAGGGAACGACCCCTACGAGCAGTACTTC.

This CDR3 reads CAWMSSGNTDTQYF. In DNA form, the CDR3 reads TGTGCCTGGATGTCTAGCGGGAACACAGATACGCAGTATTTT. The V gene is TRBV30, the J gene TRBJ2-3; 9 nucleotides line up with TRBD2. There are 14 residues in the CDR3. Trimming removed 4 bases from V and 2 bases from J; junction bases left unmatched: 4. CDR1 is GTSNPN, CDR2 SVGIG, per germline (reference sequence).

The chain recombines TRBV12-5 with TRBJ1-2, with D unclear. The length of the CDR3 is 12 residues. Germline V gene data show CDR1 as LGHNT and CDR2 as FRNRAP. The V end was cut by 1 base, the J end by 2 bases, with 2 bases between. The CDR3 here is CASGLGNYGYTF. The CDR3 DNA reads TGTGCTAGTGGTTTGGGAAACTATGGCTACACCTTC.

A few counts support this clone. This chain uses TRBV15 with TRBJ1-5, with 7 bases aligning to TRBD1. The CDR3 loop spans 13 amino acids. J lost 11 bases, V lost 0 bases, and 4 bases had no gene match. Germline V gene sequence: CDR1 LNHNV, CDR2 YYDKDF (reference sequence). The CDR3 sequence: CATSREWQGAQHF. CDR3 nucleotide sequence: TGTGCCACCAGCAGAGAATGGCAGGGGGCCCAGCATTTT.

CDR3 loop: CATSSDRGSPLHF. Here the CDR3 DNA reads TGTGCCACCAGCAGTGACAGGGGGTCACCCCTCCACTTT. The chain joins TRBV15 to TRBJ1-6, with 9 bases that match TRBD1. Germline V gives CDR1 LNHNV, CDR2 YYDKDF (reference sequence). V trimming: 3 bases; J trimming: 10 bases; junction bases outside the gene matches: 1. The CDR3 has 13 amino acids. The whole variable domain, filled in from reference TRBV15 and TRBJ1-6, reads DAMVIQNPRYQVTQFGKPVTLSCSQTLNHNVMYWYQQKSSQAPKLLFHYYDKDFNNEADTPDNFQSRRPNTSFCFLDIRSPGLGDTAMYLCATSSDRGSPLHFGNGTRLTVT.

The rearrangement links TRBV27 to TRBJ2-7, with TRBD2 matching over 7 bases. The CDR3 consists of 14 residues. J gave up 7 bases and V 6 bases, and 12 bases lay outside the gene matches. Germline CDR1 MNHEY, CDR2 SMNVEV (reference sequence). The DNA for the CDR3 is TGTGCCAGCAGCTGGACTAGAGCCCCTCGAGAGCAGTACTTC. Encoded protein: CASSWTRAPREQYF.

This clone was seen a single time. The chain couples TRBV5-8 to TRBJ2-2, with D possibly TRBD1 on 5 matching bases. The CDR3 is made up of 17 amino acids. Trimming stripped 1 base from V and 3 bases from J, with 16 bases between. The germline V gene has CDR1 SGHTS and CDR2 YDEGEE. The CDR3 loop is CASSLSVGERDTGELFF. The CDR3 DNA reads TGTGCCAGCAGCTTGTCAGTAGGGGAACGTGACACCGGGGAGCTGTTTTTT.

This chain uses TRBV27 with TRBJ1-1; 9 nucleotides match TRBD1. The V gene end was trimmed by 5 bases and the J gene end by 7 bases; junction bases not matched to a gene: 2. The germline CDR1 and CDR2 sequences are MNHEY and SMNVEV (reference sequence). The CDR3 is made up of 12 amino acids. The CDR3 region is CASSTGGLEAFF. The CDR3 DNA is TGTGCCAGCAGTACAGGGGGCCTTGAAGCTTTCTTT.

Worth noting for this clone: The sample carries other DNA sequences with the same CDR3. The chain joins TRBV11-2 to TRBJ2-7, with a tentative D call TRBD2 (5 bases). This CDR3 spans 11 amino acids. The ends were cut back, 3 bases at V and 6 bases at J, with 6 bases in the middle. The germline V gene has CDR1 SGHAT and CDR2 FQNNGV. This chain's CDR3 is CASSLGSEQYF. The CDR3 bases are TGTGCCAGCAGCTTGGGGAGCGAGCAGTACTTC.

For this clone: One junction end does not reproduce the germline sequence, and a read error may be involved. The V call is TRBV2, the J call TRBJ2-1; unclear D gene. The CDR3 is made up of 15 amino acids. CDR1 is SNHLY and CDR2 is FYNNEI in the germline V gene. The CDR3 DNA is TGTGCCAGCACTGAAGATAGTGGAGTTTACAATGAGCAGTTCTTC. It yields the protein CASTEDSGVYNEQFF.

The chain employs TRBV11-2 and TRBJ1-1; D call uncertain. The germline V and J ends were trimmed by 3 bases and 2 bases, with 10 bases remaining between them. CDR3 length equals 14 residues. Germline values: CDR1 SGHAT, CDR2 FQNNGV. The CDR3 DNA is TGTGCCAGCAGCTTTAGGGTGGGCAACACTGAAGCTTTCTTT. Encoded protein: CASSFRVGNTEAFF.

This chain connects TRBV28 to TRBJ2-3, with TRBD2 identical over 9 bases. The V gene end was trimmed by 3 bases and the J gene end by 3 bases; junction bases not matched to a gene: 7. CDR1 and CDR2 from the germline V gene are MDHEN and SYDVKM. The CDR3 consists of 16 residues. CDR3 DNA sequence: TGTGCCAGCAGTTTCGGCGGGAGGGATGGTACAGATACGCAGTATTTT. This gives the protein CASSFGGRDGTDTQYF. Full variable domain (rest looked up from reference TRBV28 and TRBJ2-3): DVKVTQSSRYLVKRTGEKVFLECVQDMDHENMFWYRQDPGLGLRLIYFSYDVKMKEKGDIPEGYSVSREKKERFSLILESASTNQTSMYLCASSFGGRDGTDTQYFGPGTRLTVL.

The chain links TRBV7-9 to TRBJ2-5, with 15 nucleotides matching TRBD2. The CDR3 is 18 amino acids. V trimming: 5 bases; J trimming: 5 bases; junction bases outside the gene matches: 12. Germline V CDR1 and CDR2: SEHNR, FQNEAQ (reference sequence). CDR3 residues: CASSARGGLAGGWETQYF. Here the CDR3 DNA reads TGTGCCAGCAGCGCTCGTGGGGGACTAGCGGGAGGTTGGGAGACCCAGTACTTC.

This chain connects TRBV7-9 to TRBJ1-3, with D maybe TRBD1 (6 bases). The V and J ends lost 6 bases and 0 bases respectively, with 15 bases between them. The CDR3 spans 16 residues. Germline assignment: CDR1 SEHNR and CDR2 FQNEAQ (reference sequence). The CDR3 DNA sequence: TGTGCCAGCAGGATAGACAGGACCAACTCTGGAAACACCATATATTTT. Protein: CASRIDRTNSGNTIYF.